Below are 14 T cell receptor beta chains sequenced from a single sample in a study of cytomegalovirus exposure and HLA in healthy donors. Only in-frame clones appear in the TCRdb table, and some are missing; sequencing was by immunoSEQ multiplex PCR. The table has 230,000 or so clones, around 88% seen once. What was sequenced was PBMCs. The receptor source for this set is a woman between 18 and 29 years old in good health and CMV-seronegative.

J is TRBJ2-2 and V is TRBV11-2; D is possibly TRBD1 (6 bases). Trimming cost V 6 bases and J 1 base, with 12 bases left between them. Germline-derived CDR1 and CDR2 are SGHAT and FQNNGV. The CDR3 is 15 residues long. CDR3 loop: CASRGRTENTGELFF. The DNA for the CDR3 is TGTGCCAGCAGGGGAAGGACAGAGAACACCGGGGAGCTGTTTTTT. Based on the CDR3 plus reference TRBV11-2 and TRBJ2-2, the full variable domain is EAGVAQSPRYKIIEKRQSVAFWCNPISGHATLYWYQQILGQGPKLLIQFQNNGVVDDSQLPKDRFSAERLKGVDSTLKIQPAKLEDSAVYLCASRGRTENTGELFFGEGSRLTVL.

The V gene is TRBV11-2, the J gene TRBJ2-3; TRBD2 matches at 12 bases. V lost 5 bases, J lost 3 bases, and 6 bases stayed unmatched. CDR1 is SGHAT, CDR2 FQNNGV, per germline. The CDR3 consists of 16 residues. DNA of the CDR3: TGTGCCAGCAGCCCACCCGGACTAGCGGGGACAGATACGCAGTATTTT. Amino acid sequence: CASSPPGLAGTDTQYF. Together with reference TRBV11-2 and TRBJ2-3, the CDR3 gives the full variable domain: EAGVAQSPRYKIIEKRQSVAFWCNPISGHATLYWYQQILGQGPKLLIQFQNNGVVDDSQLPKDRFSAERLKGVDSTLKIQPAKLEDSAVYLCASSPPGLAGTDTQYFGPGTRLTVL.

The V and J genes are TRBV27 and TRBJ2-7, with 8 bases identical to TRBD1. The CDR3 spans 14 residues. CDR1 and CDR2 (germline): MNHEY, SMNVEV (reference sequence). Unmatched junction bases numbered 10, after V lost 5 bases and J lost 7 bases. DNA for the CDR3: TGTGCCAGCAGTAGGGGTGGACAGGGCAAGGAGCAGTACTTC. Amino acid sequence: CASSRGGQGKEQYF.

The chain employs TRBV2 and TRBJ2-3, with a weak D call TRBD1 (6 bases). Trimming pared 4 bases from V and 0 bases from J, leaving 8 bases between. The germline gives CDR1 SNHLY, CDR2 FYNNEI. CDR3 length: 14 residues. The CDR3 DNA sequence: TGTGCCAGCAGTGGTGGACAGAGCACAGATACGCAGTATTTT. Protein: CASSGGQSTDTQYF.

This clone was recorded only once. V is TRBV10-3 and J is TRBJ1-2; TRBD1 is a possible D gene (6 bases). The CDR3 loop spans 15 amino acids. Trimming took 4 bases from V and 7 from J, leaving 19 bases between them. Germline CDR1 reads ENHRY; CDR2 reads SYGVKD. DNA for the CDR3: TGTGCCATCAGTGTTTTGGACAGCCCCCGGAGTGGCTACACCTTC. Translated, it gives CAISVLDSPRSGYTF.

The chain combines TRBV7-3 with TRBJ2-1, with a tentative D call TRBD1 (6 bases). This CDR3 spans 13 amino acids. The V gene lost 5 bases and the J gene lost 5 bases, with 10 bases spanning the gap. CDR1 is SGHTA and CDR2 is FQGTGA in the germline V gene. The CDR3 bases are TGTGCCAGCAGCCAAGACAGGAACAATGAGCAGTTCTTC. Amino acids: CASSQDRNNEQFF.

This rearrangement joins TRBV5-1 to TRBJ1-4, with TRBD1 matching 9 bases. The CDR3 consists of 15 residues. Trimming at V came to 4 bases and at J to 6 bases, leaving 7 bases not matched to a gene. From germline, CDR1 is SGHRS and CDR2 YFSETQ. This chain's CDR3 is CASSTQQGADEKLFF. DNA of the CDR3: TGCGCCAGCAGCACCCAACAGGGGGCCGATGAAAAACTGTTTTTT.

This chain links TRBV4-3 with TRBJ2-1; TRBD2 matches at 10 bases. Germline CDR1 LGHNA, CDR2 YSLEER. The CDR3 is 15 amino acids. Trimming took 0 bases from V and 8 from J; bases not matched to a gene: 4. The CDR3, as DNA: TGCGCCAGCAGCCAAGATCCCCTAGCGGGAGATGAGCAGTTCTTC. Protein sequence: CASSQDPLAGDEQFF.

V usage is TRBV27 and J usage is TRBJ2-3; possible D gene TRBD1, 6 bases. Germline assignment: CDR1 MNHEY and CDR2 SMNVEV (reference sequence). The V gene lost 5 bases and the J gene lost 6 bases, with 18 bases spanning the gap. The CDR3 is made up of 15 amino acids. CDR3 residues: CASSIRDTPGDTQYF. The CDR3 DNA reads TGTGCCAGCAGTATCAGGGACACGCCTGGGGATACGCAGTATTTT.

The gene calls are TRBV27 and TRBJ2-1, with TRBD2 matching over 15 bases. The germline CDR1 and CDR2 sequences are MNHEY and SMNVEV (reference sequence). The CDR3 spans 17 residues. Unmatched junction bases numbered 7, after V lost 2 bases and J lost 8 bases. The CDR3 reads CASSLPGLAGGKDEQFF. DNA for the CDR3: TGTGCCAGCAGTTTACCGGGACTAGCGGGAGGCAAGGATGAGCAGTTCTTC.

V usage is TRBV28 and J usage is TRBJ2-1; D may be TRBD1 (6 bases). Germline CDR1 MDHEN, CDR2 SYDVKM. This CDR3 contains 17 residues. Trimming removed 8 bases at V and 3 bases at J, with 23 bases between. The CDR3 loop is CASDPTPTGNSYNEQFF. The CDR3 bases are TGTGCCAGCGACCCCACCCCTACAGGGAACAGCTACAATGAGCAGTTCTTC.

This clone was detected only once. The chain has TRBV9 and TRBJ1-5; D not resolved. Trimming removed 0 bases at V and 0 bases at J, with 4 bases between. The CDR3 totals 14 residues. Germline V gives CDR1 SGDLS, CDR2 YYNGEE. CDR3 protein: CASSVGHSNQPQHF. CDR3 DNA sequence: TGTGCCAGCAGCGTAGGACATAGCAATCAGCCCCAGCATTTT.

The chain employs TRBV9 and TRBJ2-3; D gene unclear. This CDR3 contains 15 residues. V shed 0 bases and J shed 4 bases, with 12 bases lying between them. Germline CDR1 reads SGDLS; CDR2 reads YYNGEE. The CDR3 here is CASSVEVVASDTQYF. DNA of the CDR3: TGTGCCAGCAGCGTAGAGGTAGTAGCATCAGATACGCAGTATTTT.

This clone was detected only once. This sequence joins TRBV2 and TRBJ2-3; D is perhaps TRBD2 (6 bases). The CDR3 has 16 residues. The V gene's germline CDR1 is SNHLY and CDR2 FYNNEI. V lost 1 base and J 8 bases, leaving 19 bases between the germline ends. The CDR3 loop reads CASSEVSGAIGGTQYF. CDR3 nucleotide sequence: TGTGCCAGCAGTGAAGTTAGCGGAGCTATCGGGGGTACGCAGTATTTT.